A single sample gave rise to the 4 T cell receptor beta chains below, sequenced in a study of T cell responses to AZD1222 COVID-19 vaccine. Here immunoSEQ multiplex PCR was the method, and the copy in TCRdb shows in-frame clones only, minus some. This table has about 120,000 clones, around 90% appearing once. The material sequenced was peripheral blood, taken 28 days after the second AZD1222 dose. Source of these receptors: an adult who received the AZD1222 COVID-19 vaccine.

This CDR3 reads CASSTRQQGNSYEQYF. For the CDR3, the DNA is TGTGCCAGTAGTACCCGGCAACAGGGGAACTCCTACGAGCAGTACTTC. The V and J genes are TRBV19 and TRBJ2-7, with TRBD1 identical over 7 bases. The J segment lost 0 bases and the V segment lost 4 bases, leaving 9 bases of the junction unmatched. The germline CDR1 and CDR2 sequences are LNHDA and SQIVND (reference sequence). This CDR3 has 16 amino acids.

This CDR3 reads CASSGTGDTEAFF. The CDR3 DNA is TGTGCCAGTAGTGGGACAGGGGACACTGAAGCTTTCTTT. V and J are TRBV19 and TRBJ1-1; 10 bases agree with TRBD1. Unmatched junction bases numbered 0, after V lost 5 bases and J lost 3 bases. Germline V gives CDR1 LNHDA, CDR2 SQIVND (reference sequence). The CDR3 length is 13 residues.

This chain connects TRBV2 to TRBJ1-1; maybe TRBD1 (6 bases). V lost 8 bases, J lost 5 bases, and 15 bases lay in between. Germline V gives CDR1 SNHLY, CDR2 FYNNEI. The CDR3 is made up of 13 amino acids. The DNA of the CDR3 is TGTGCCAGCGGAGAGGGGGGCAGGACTGAAGCTTTCTTT. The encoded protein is CASGEGGRTEAFF.

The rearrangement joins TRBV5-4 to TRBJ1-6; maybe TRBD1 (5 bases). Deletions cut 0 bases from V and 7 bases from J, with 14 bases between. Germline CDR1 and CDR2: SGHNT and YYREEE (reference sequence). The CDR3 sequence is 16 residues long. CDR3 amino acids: CASSLARDAWNSPLHF. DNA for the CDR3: TGTGCCAGCAGCTTGGCTCGGGACGCCTGGAATTCACCCCTCCACTTT. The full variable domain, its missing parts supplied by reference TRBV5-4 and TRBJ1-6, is ETGVTQSPTHLIKTRGQQVTLRCSSQSGHNTVSWYQQALGQGPQFIFQYYREEENGRGNFPPRFSGLQFPNYSSELNVNALELDDSALYLCASSLARDAWNSPLHFGNGTRLTVT.